This T cell receptor (beta chain) emerged from a study of cytomegalovirus exposure and HLA in healthy donors. The length of the CDR3 is 12 residues. In germline, CDR1 is SGHAT, CDR2 FQNNGV. The V end lost 8 bases, the J end lost 0 bases, and 8 bases lay between the germline ends. Profiled with immunoSEQ multiplex PCR; TCRdb holds only in-frame clones, not every one. The data hold under 400,000 clones, with around 90% observed a single time. J is TRBJ2-7 and V is TRBV11-2; the D gene is possibly TRBD2 (5 bases). This TCR came from a man aged 30-40 years in good health and CMV-seronegative. The sample was PBMCs. CDR3 sequence (DNA): TGTGCCAGCCGGGGAGACTCCTACGAGCAGTACTTC. This codes for CASRGDSYEQYF.